This T cell receptor beta chain was documented in a study of T cell responses to AZD1222 COVID-19 vaccine. The study, taken as a whole, reports: The sample set comprised mostly white British donors with more females, and clonal diversity was possibly underestimated.

The CDR3 loop spans 14 amino acids. Germline loops: CDR1 PRHDT, CDR2 FYEKMQ (reference sequence). Measured with immunoSEQ multiplex PCR; TCRdb has only the in-frame clones, and not every one. The sample has approximately 99,000 clones, nearly 90% seen once. Details on this clone: Its target is not known. The junction shows a germline mismatch at one end, possibly a read error.

This specimen was peripheral blood, taken on day 0 of AZD1222 vaccination. The sequence came from an adult in good health. The V and J genes are TRBV13 and TRBJ2-1, with 7 bases fitting TRBD1. The CDR3 nucleotides are TGTGCCAGCAGCTCGACAGGGCCCGGGGTTGAGCCGTTCTTC. Encoded protein: CASSSTGPGVEPFF.